This T cell receptor (beta chain) appears in the sequencing data of a study of T-cell reconstitution after alpha-beta-depleted transplantation in children. As it was prepared, the TCRbeta library received unique molecular identifiers. TCRdb re-derived calls from the PCR reads in MiXCR, one entry per CDR3 protein. The sample has 490,000 or so distinct CDR3 sequences, roughly an eighth seen once. This clonotype has a handful of counts. CDR3 size: 11 residues. The sample here was PBMCs from the stem cell graft donor, taken from the stem cell graft. The sequence was obtained from a human donor who donated a stem cell graft to a child with combined immunodeficiency. The chain carries TRBV21-1 and TRBJ2-2. TRBV21-1 counts as a pseudogene. The CDR3 protein is CASSNWVELFF. The CDR3 DNA is TGTGCCAGCAGCAACTGGGTGGAGCTGTTTTTT.